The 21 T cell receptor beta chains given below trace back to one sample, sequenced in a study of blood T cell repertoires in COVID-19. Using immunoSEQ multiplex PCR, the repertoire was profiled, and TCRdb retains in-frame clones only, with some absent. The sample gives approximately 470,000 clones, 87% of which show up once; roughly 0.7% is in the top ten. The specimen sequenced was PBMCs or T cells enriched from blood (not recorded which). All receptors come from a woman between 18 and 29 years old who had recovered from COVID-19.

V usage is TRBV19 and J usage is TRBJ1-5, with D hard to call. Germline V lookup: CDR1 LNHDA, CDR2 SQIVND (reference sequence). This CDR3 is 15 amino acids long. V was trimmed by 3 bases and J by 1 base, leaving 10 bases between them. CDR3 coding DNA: TGTGCCAGTAGTATCAGTGGCAGGAGCAATCAGCCCCAGCATTTT. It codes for CASSISGRSNQPQHF.

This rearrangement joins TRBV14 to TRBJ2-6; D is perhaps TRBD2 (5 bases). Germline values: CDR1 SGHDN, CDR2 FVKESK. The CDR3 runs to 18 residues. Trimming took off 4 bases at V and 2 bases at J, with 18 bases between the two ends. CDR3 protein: CASSRRGVKGTGANVLTF. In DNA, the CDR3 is TGTGCCAGCAGCCGACGGGGAGTAAAGGGAACTGGGGCCAACGTCCTGACTTTC.

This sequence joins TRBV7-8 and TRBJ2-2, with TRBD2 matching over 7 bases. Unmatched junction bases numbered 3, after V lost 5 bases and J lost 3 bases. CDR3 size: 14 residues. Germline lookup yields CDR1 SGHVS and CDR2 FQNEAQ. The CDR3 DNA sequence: TGTGCCAGCAGCCGGGACTACGACACCGGGGAGCTGTTTTTT. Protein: CASSRDYDTGELFF.

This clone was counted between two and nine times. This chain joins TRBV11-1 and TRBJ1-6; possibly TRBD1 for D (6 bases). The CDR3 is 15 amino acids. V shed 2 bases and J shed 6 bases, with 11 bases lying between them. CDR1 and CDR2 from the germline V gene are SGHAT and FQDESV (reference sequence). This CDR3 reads CASSLIGQRNSPLHF. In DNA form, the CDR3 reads TGTGCCAGCAGCTTAATCGGACAGCGTAATTCACCCCTCCACTTT.

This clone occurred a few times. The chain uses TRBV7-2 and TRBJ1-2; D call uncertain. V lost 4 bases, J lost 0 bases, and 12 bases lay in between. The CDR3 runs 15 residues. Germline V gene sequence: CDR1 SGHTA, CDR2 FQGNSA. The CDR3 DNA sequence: TGTGCCAGCAGCTCATCTGGGGAGGCTAACTATGGCTACACCTTC. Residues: CASSSSGEANYGYTF.

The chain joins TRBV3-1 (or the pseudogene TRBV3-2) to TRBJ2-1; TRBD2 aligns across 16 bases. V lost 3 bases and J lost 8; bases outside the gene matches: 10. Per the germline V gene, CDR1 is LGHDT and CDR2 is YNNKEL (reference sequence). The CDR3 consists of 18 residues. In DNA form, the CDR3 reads TGTGCCAGCAGCCACTTTTTATCCGGGACTAGCGGGGGGGATGAGCAGTTCTTC. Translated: CASSHFLSGTSGGDEQFF.

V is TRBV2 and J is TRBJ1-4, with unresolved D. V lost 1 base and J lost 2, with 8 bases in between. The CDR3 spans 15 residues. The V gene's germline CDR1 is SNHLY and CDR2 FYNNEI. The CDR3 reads CASSEGPRTNEKLFF. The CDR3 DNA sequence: TGTGCCAGCAGTGAAGGGCCGCGGACTAATGAAAAACTGTTTTTT.

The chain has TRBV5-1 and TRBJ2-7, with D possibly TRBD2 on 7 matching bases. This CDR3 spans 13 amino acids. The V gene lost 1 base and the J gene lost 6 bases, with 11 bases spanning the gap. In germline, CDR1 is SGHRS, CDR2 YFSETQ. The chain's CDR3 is CASSLRGGFEQYF. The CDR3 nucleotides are TGCGCCAGCAGCTTGAGGGGGGGATTCGAGCAGTACTTC. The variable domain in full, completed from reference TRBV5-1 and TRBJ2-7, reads KAGVTQTPRYLIKTRGQQVTLSCSPISGHRSVSWYQQTPGQGLQFLFEYFSETQRNKGNFPGRFSGRQFSNSRSEMNVSTLELGDSALYLCASSLRGGFEQYFGPGTRLTVT.

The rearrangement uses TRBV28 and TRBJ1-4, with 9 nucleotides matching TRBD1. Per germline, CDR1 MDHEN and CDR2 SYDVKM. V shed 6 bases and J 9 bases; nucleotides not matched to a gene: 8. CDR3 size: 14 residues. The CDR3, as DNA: TGTGCCAGCAGCCGGGACAGGGCAAACCAAAAACTGTTTTTT. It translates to CASSRDRANQKLFF.

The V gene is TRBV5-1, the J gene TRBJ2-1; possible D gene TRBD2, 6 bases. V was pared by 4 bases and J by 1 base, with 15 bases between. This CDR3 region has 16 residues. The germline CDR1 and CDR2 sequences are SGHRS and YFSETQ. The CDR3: CASSPTVGGSYNEQFF. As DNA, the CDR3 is TGCGCCAGCAGCCCTACCGTGGGGGGTTCCTACAATGAGCAGTTCTTC.

Here the CDR3 DNA reads TGCGCCAGCAGCCAAGATGGGACAGGGCATAATTCACCCCTCCACTTT. This sequence encodes CASSQDGTGHNSPLHF. The chain uses TRBV4-1 and TRBJ1-6; 9 bases are a match to TRBD1. Germline V gives CDR1 MGHRA, CDR2 YSYEKL. This CDR3 has 16 amino acids. Trimming took 0 bases from V and 5 from J; bases not matched to a gene: 2.

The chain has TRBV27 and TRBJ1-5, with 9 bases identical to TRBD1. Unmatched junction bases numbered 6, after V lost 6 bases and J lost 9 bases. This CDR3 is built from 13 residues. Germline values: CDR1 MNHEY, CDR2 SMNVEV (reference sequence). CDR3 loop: CASSPDRGAPQHF. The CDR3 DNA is TGTGCCAGCAGCCCGGACAGGGGAGCGCCCCAGCATTTT.

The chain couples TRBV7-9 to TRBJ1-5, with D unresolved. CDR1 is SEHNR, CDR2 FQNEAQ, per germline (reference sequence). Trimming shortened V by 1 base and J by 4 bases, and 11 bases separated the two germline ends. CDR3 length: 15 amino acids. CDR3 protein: CASSLGGVGNQPQHF. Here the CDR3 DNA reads TGTGCCAGCAGCTTAGGCGGAGTAGGAAATCAGCCCCAGCATTTT.

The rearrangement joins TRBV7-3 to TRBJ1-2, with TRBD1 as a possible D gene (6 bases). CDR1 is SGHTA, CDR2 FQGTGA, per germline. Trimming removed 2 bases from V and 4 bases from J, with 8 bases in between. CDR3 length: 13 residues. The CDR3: CASSLPRGYGYTF. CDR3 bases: TGTGCCAGCAGCTTACCCAGGGGCTATGGCTACACCTTC.

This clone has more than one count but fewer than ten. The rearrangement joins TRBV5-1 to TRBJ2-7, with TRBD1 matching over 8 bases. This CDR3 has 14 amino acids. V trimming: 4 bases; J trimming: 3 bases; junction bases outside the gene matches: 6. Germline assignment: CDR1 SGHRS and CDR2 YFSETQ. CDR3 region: CASSEEGQVYEQYF. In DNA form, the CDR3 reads TGCGCCAGCAGCGAAGAGGGACAGGTCTACGAGCAGTACTTC.

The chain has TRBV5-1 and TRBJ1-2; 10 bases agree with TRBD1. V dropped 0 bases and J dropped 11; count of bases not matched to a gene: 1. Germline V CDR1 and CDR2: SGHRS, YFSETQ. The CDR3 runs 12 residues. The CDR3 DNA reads TGCGCCAGCAGCTTGGAGGGACAGGGGTACACCTTC. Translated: CASSLEGQGYTF. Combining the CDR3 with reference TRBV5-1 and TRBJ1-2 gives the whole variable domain KAGVTQTPRYLIKTRGQQVTLSCSPISGHRSVSWYQQTPGQGLQFLFEYFSETQRNKGNFPGRFSGRQFSNSRSEMNVSTLELGDSALYLCASSLEGQGYTFGSGTRLTVV.

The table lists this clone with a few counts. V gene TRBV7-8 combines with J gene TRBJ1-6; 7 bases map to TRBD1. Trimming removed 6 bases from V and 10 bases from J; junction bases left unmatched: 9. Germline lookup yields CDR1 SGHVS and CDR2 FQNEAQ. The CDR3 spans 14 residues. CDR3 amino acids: CASSPTTGESPLHF. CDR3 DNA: TGTGCCAGCAGTCCCACTACAGGGGAGTCACCCCTCCACTTT. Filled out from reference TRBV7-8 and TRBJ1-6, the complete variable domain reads GAGVSQSPRYKVAKRGQDVALRCDPISGHVSLFWYQQALGQGPEFLTYFQNEAQLDKSGLPSDRFFAERPEGSVSTLKIQRTQQEDSAVYLCASSPTTGESPLHFGNGTRLTVT.

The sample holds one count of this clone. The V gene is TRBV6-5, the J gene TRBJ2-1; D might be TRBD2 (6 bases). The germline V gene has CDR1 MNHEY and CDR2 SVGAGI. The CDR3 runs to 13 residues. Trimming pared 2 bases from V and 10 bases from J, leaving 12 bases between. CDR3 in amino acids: CASSYNAGREQFF. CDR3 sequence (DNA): TGTGCCAGCAGTTACAATGCCGGGAGAGAGCAGTTCTTC.

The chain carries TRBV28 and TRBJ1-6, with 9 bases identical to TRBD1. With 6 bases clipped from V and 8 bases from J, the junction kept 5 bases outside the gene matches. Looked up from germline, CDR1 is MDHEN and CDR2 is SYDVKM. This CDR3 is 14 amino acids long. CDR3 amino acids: CASSLGTGYSPLHF. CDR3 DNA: TGTGCCAGCAGCCTCGGGACAGGGTATTCACCCCTCCACTTT.

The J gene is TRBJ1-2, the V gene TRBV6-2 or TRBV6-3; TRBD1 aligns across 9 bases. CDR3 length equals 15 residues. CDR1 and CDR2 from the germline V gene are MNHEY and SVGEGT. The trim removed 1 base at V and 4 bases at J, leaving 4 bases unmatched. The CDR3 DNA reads TGTGCCAGCAGTTACTTGGGACAGGGAGTCTATGGCTACACCTTC. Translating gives CASSYLGQGVYGYTF.

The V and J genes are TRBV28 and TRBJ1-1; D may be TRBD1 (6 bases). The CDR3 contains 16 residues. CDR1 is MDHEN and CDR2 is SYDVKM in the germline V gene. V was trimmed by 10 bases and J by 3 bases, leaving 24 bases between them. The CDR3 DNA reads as TGTGCCACCATCCCCTGGGGGGGGGCGAGACACACTGAAGCTTTCTTT. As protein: CATIPWGGARHTEAFF.